These 17 T cell receptor beta chains share one sample of origin, sequenced in a study of post-analysis software for immune sequencing data. Study-level points and caveats: Compared with controls, patients had more of five or six TRBV segments, including TRBV5-6, TRBV5-1 and TRBV20-1.

Unique molecular identifiers featured in each of the TCR beta cDNA libraries. TCRdb reprocessed the PCR reads via MiXCR and lists one record per CDR3 protein. Here the sample spans over 150,000 distinct CDR3 sequences, approximately 28% being singletons. These receptors' antigens are unknown. Material for sequencing was blood. These receptors came from a girl between 5 and 17 years old with multiple sclerosis.

This rearrangement joins TRBV20-1 to TRBJ1-4, with 7 bases that match TRBD1. Germline V CDR1 and CDR2: DFQATT, SNEGSKA (reference sequence). V shed 4 bases, J shed 5 bases, and the junction held 7 bases outside the gene matches. This CDR3 is built from 14 residues. The CDR3 protein is CSATRTGGNEKLFF. The CDR3 nucleotides are TGCAGTGCTACCAGGACAGGCGGCAATGAAAAACTGTTTTTT.

The genes are TRBV9 and TRBJ2-3; D is possibly TRBD2 (5 bases). The germline V gene has CDR1 SGDLS and CDR2 YYNGEE. Trimming removed 4 bases at V and 6 bases at J, with 18 bases between. The CDR3 consists of 15 residues. CDR3 bases: TGTGCCAGCAGCCTAGGACTTCCTCTTGGGGATACGCAGTATTTT. Amino acids: CASSLGLPLGDTQYF.

This clonotype has a handful of counts. The chain uses TRBV10-3 and TRBJ1-1; tentative D call: TRBD1 (6 bases). V was cut by 3 bases and J by 1 base, with 6 bases left in between. CDR3 size: 13 residues. Germline V gives CDR1 ENHRY, CDR2 SYGVKD. The CDR3 sequence is CAISDRGNTEAFF. As DNA, the CDR3 is TGTGCCATCAGTGACAGGGGGAACACTGAAGCTTTCTTT.

The rearrangement joins TRBV4-1 to TRBJ2-7; D possibly matches TRBD1 or TRBD2 (5 bases each). The germline V and J ends were trimmed by 6 bases and 0 bases, with 12 bases remaining between them. CDR3 length: 14 amino acids. Germline lookup yields CDR1 MGHRA and CDR2 YSYEKL. As DNA, the CDR3 is TGCGCCAGCAGTTCCCGGGACGGCTCCTACGAGCAGTACTTC. Its translation: CASSSRDGSYEQYF.

Comment on this clonotype: This may arise from a read error, as a much more abundant clone is one base away. J is TRBJ2-5 and V is TRBV20-1; 12 nucleotides agree with TRBD2. Near its end, the DNA agrees better with TRBJ2-7, so the J call may be wrong. In germline, CDR1 is DFQATT, CDR2 SNEGSKA (reference sequence). The CDR3 contains 15 residues. CDR3 protein: CSAPTTSGRFYEQYF. DNA of the CDR3: TGCAGTGCCCCGACGACTAGCGGGAGATTCTACGAGCAGTACTTC.

This chain uses TRBV10-2 with TRBJ2-2; the D is unclear. V lost 9 bases and J 8 bases, leaving 19 bases between the germline ends. CDR1 is WSHSY and CDR2 is SAAADI in the germline V gene. This CDR3 comprises 14 residues. The DNA for the CDR3 is TGCGCCAGGCGCACCTGGTTTGTACCAGGGGAGCTGTTTTTT. This translates into CARRTWFVPGELFF.

In this sample, this clonotype turned up many times. The chain recombines TRBV20-1 with TRBJ2-7, with D possibly being TRBD2 (5 bases). The germline V and J ends were trimmed by 0 bases and 2 bases, with 11 bases remaining between them. The CDR3 sequence is 14 residues long. The germline gives CDR1 DFQATT, CDR2 SNEGSKA (reference sequence). The CDR3 coding sequence is TGCAGTGCTAGAGATAGGCGGGTGGCCTACGAGCAGTACTTC. Protein: CSARDRRVAYEQYF.

This clonotype was picked up many times. The chain has TRBV5-1 and TRBJ2-7, with TRBD2 matching over 9 bases. Germline values: CDR1 SGHRS, CDR2 YFSETQ. The V segment lost 2 bases and the J segment 5 bases; nucleotides outside the gene matches: 5. The CDR3 extends over 14 amino acids. CDR3 DNA: TGCGCCAGCAGCTTCCTAGCGGGAAAGGACGAGCAGTACTTC. Its protein product is CASSFLAGKDEQYF.

The chain employs TRBV10-3 and TRBJ2-7; D remains ambiguous. With 2 bases removed from V and 3 bases from J, the gap between germline ends came to 11 bases. CDR3 size: 14 residues. In germline, CDR1 is ENHRY, CDR2 SYGVKD. The CDR3 DNA sequence: TGTGCCATCAGTGAGCGCAGCGTAGGCTACGAGCAGTACTTC. It specifies CAISERSVGYEQYF.

The chain couples TRBV12-3 or TRBV12-4 to TRBJ2-3; 9 nucleotides align to TRBD1. CDR3 size: 16 residues. Unmatched junction bases numbered 8, after V lost 3 bases and J lost 4 bases. The CDR3 region has the DNA TGTGCCAGCAGTTTCGCAAGGACAGGGGCAGCAGATACGCAGTATTTT. Amino acids: CASSFARTGAADTQYF.

A word on this clonotype: A read error may account for a junction end that differs from germline. The chain carries TRBV20-1 and TRBJ2-1; D is perhaps TRBD2 (6 bases). The CDR3 length is 13 residues. In germline, CDR1 is DFQATT, CDR2 SNEGSKA (reference sequence). The CDR3 sequence is CSVLAPGLAEELF. The CDR3, as DNA: TGCAGTGTACTCGCCCCGGGACTCGCTGAAGAGTTGTTC.

This clonotype has at least ten counts. The rearrangement links TRBV3-1 to TRBJ2-7, with 8 nucleotides matching TRBD2. From germline, CDR1 is LGHDT and CDR2 YNNKEL (reference sequence). V shed 4 bases and J 2 bases; nucleotides not matched to a gene: 10. The CDR3 has 16 residues. The CDR3 protein is CASSPQLTSGPYEQYF. The CDR3 DNA reads TGTGCCAGCAGCCCACAGTTAACTAGCGGCCCCTACGAGCAGTACTTC.

This clonotype was seen more than once but under ten times. The J gene is TRBJ2-3, the V gene TRBV25-1, with 15 bases lining up with TRBD2. Germline V gives CDR1 MGHDK, CDR2 SYGVNS. There are 24 residues in the CDR3. V lost 3 bases and J lost 2; bases outside the gene matches: 24. This CDR3 is CASSDPKPLLTSGTSGRNTDTQYF. CDR3 DNA sequence: TGTGCCAGCAGTGATCCAAAGCCTCTCTTGACAAGCGGGACTAGCGGGAGGAACACAGATACGCAGTATTTT.

The chain employs TRBV30 and TRBJ1-2; D may be TRBD1 (6 bases). V lost 1 base to trimming and J lost 2 bases, with 14 bases between them. This CDR3 comprises 15 residues. Germline values: CDR1 GTSNPN, CDR2 SVGIG (reference sequence). CDR3 DNA: TGTGCCTGGAGTGGGGGAAGGAGGGGGAACTATGGCTACACCTTC. Translating it yields CAWSGGRRGNYGYTF.

The chain employs TRBV5-6 and TRBJ2-5; no firm D call. The J call may be incorrect, as the DNA end agrees better with TRBJ2-7. The length of the CDR3 is 13 residues. Germline assignment: CDR1 SGHDT and CDR2 YYEEEE. Here the CDR3 DNA reads TGTGCCAGCAGAGTATCGCAGCAACTCGAGCAGTACTTC. It is translated as CASRVSQQLEQYF.

Note on this clonotype: A read error may be the cause here, since a much bigger clone is one base away. J is TRBJ2-7 and V is TRBV29-1, with 10 positions matching TRBD2. Unmatched junction bases numbered 25, after V lost 6 bases and J lost 11 bases. CDR1 SQVTM and CDR2 ANQGSEA come from the germline V gene. The CDR3 covers 17 residues. This CDR3 is CSVSVLRELLAGETEYF. DNA for the CDR3: TGCAGCGTCAGCGTTCTCCGTGAACTCCTAGCGGGAGAGACCGAGTACTTC.

This sequence joins TRBV7-2 and TRBJ2-7; D unclear. The CDR3 loop spans 17 amino acids. Trimming stripped 2 bases from V and 2 bases from J, with 19 bases between. Germline lookup yields CDR1 SGHTA and CDR2 FQGNSA. CDR3 sequence: CASSLRTTDNSPYEQYF. CDR3 coding DNA: TGTGCCAGCAGCTTAAGAACCACTGACAATTCGCCCTACGAGCAGTACTTC.